What follows are 32 T cell receptor beta chains derived from one specimen sequenced in a study of metastatic and nonmetastatic thyroid tumors. TCRdb used MiXCR to call clones anew from the PCR reads. The data show more than 10,000 clones, with around 30% seen just once and around 16% held by the top ten. All patients reached thyroid surgery having received no treatment beforehand. Sequenced: tumor tissue. These receptors were collected from a female donor with papillary thyroid cancer or a benign thyroid nodule (not recorded which). Some clones in this sample may be carry-over from other donors' samples.

This clone was recorded a few times. The junction differs from germline at one of its ends, possibly a read error. The CDR3 sequence: CASSYSYDNEQYF. The CDR3 DNA reads as TGTGCCAGCAGTTACTCGTATGACAACGAGCAGTACTTC. The rearrangement links TRBV6-4 to TRBJ2-7, with D uncertain. Germline lookup yields CDR1 MRHNA and CDR2 SNTAGT. This CDR3 comprises 13 residues.

The chain recombines TRBV18 with TRBJ2-2, with 7 positions matching TRBD1. The CDR3 spans 15 residues. CDR1 and CDR2 (germline): KGHSH, LQKENI. V gave up 5 bases and J gave up 4 bases; unmatched junction bases: 7. Written as DNA, the CDR3 is TGTGCCAGCTCAGCAAGGGGGCTGGGCACCGGGGAGCTGTTTTTT. This encodes CASSARGLGTGELFF.

This clone was counted ten times or more. The CDR3 region is CATSTFEGGKTGANVLTF. The DNA of the CDR3 is TGTGCCACCAGCACGTTTGAAGGAGGTAAAACTGGGGCCAACGTCCTGACTTTC. The gene calls are TRBV15 and TRBJ2-6, with D possibly matching TRBD2 (5 bases). CDR1 is LNHNV and CDR2 is YYDKDF in the germline V gene (reference sequence). The CDR3 has 18 residues. The V gene lost 4 bases and the J gene lost 2 bases, with 18 bases spanning the gap. Full variable domain (outside the CDR3, taken from reference TRBV15 and TRBJ2-6): DAMVIQNPRYQVTQFGKPVTLSCSQTLNHNVMYWYQQKSSQAPKLLFHYYDKDFNNEADTPDNFQSRRPNTSFCFLDIRSPGLGDTAMYLCATSTFEGGKTGANVLTFGAGSRLTVL.

This sequence joins TRBV7-2 and TRBJ2-7, with D perhaps matching TRBD2 (5 bases). The CDR3 runs 16 residues. The V end lost 0 bases, the J end lost 7 bases, and 19 bases lay between the germline ends. The germline V gene encodes CDR1 SGHTA and CDR2 FQGNSA. CDR3 loop: CASSLASPERGSEQYF. CDR3 sequence (DNA): TGTGCCAGCAGCTTAGCGTCGCCTGAAAGAGGGTCTGAGCAGTACTTC.

This clone came up many times. The chain is built from TRBV16 and TRBJ1-1; D not certain. This CDR3 is 13 amino acids long. The V end was cut by 4 bases, the J end by 6 bases, with 12 bases between. Germline CDR1 is KGHSY and CDR2 is FQNENV. The CDR3 DNA is TGTGCCAGCAGCCCACCTATGAGGGCTGAAGCTTTCTTT. This sequence encodes CASSPPMRAEAFF.

The V gene is TRBV30, the J gene TRBJ1-5; D may be TRBD1 (6 bases). V was cut by 3 bases and J by 5 bases, with 14 bases left in between. Germline V gives CDR1 GTSNPN, CDR2 SVGIG (reference sequence). This CDR3 is built from 14 residues. This CDR3 reads CAWRAKQGDQPQHF. The DNA of the CDR3 is TGTGCCTGGAGGGCAAAACAGGGCGATCAGCCCCAGCATTTT.

This clone came up many times. Possible read error: a much larger clone is one base away. The same CDR3 arises from other DNA sequences in this sample as well. The rearrangement links TRBV19 to TRBJ1-2, with D hard to call. The CDR3 consists of 11 residues. With 3 bases removed from V and 7 bases from J, the gap between germline ends came to 6 bases. Germline CDR1 and CDR2: LNHDA and SQIVND (reference sequence). CDR3 bases: TGTGCCAGTAGTATCGGGAGTGGCTACACCTTC. It codes for CASSIGSGYTF. Complete variable domain (other parts from reference TRBV19 and TRBJ1-2): DGGITQSPKYLFRKEGQNVTLSCEQNLNHDAMYWYRQDPGQGLRLIYYSQIVNDFQKGDIAEGYSVSREKKESFPLTVTSAQKNPTAFYLCASSIGSGYTFGSGTRLTVV.

This chain uses TRBV20-1 with TRBJ2-1; 12 positions agree with TRBD2. From germline, CDR1 is DFQATT and CDR2 SNEGSKA (reference sequence). The junction had 1 base not matched to a gene; V was cut back by 6 bases and J by 4 bases. The CDR3 spans 13 residues. CDR3 residues: CSAGLAGYNEQFF. Written as DNA, the CDR3 is TGCAGTGCCGGACTAGCGGGGTACAATGAGCAGTTCTTC.

The chain links TRBV5-1 to TRBJ2-1, with 11 bases that match TRBD2. Germline CDR1 is SGHRS and CDR2 is YFSETQ. This CDR3 region has 15 residues. J was trimmed by 9 bases and V by 3 bases; bases with no gene match: 8. The CDR3 nucleotides read TGCGCCAGCAGCTCGGGACTAGCGGATGTAGGTGAGCAGTTCTTC. Translating gives CASSSGLADVGEQFF.

The chain uses TRBV30 and TRBJ2-1, with 14 bases aligning to TRBD2. The germline V gene has CDR1 GTSNPN and CDR2 SVGIG (reference sequence). Trimming removed 0 bases from V and 7 bases from J; junction bases left unmatched: 5. The CDR3 sequence is 16 residues long. The CDR3 coding sequence is TGTGCCTGGAGTGTACTCGGGACTAGCGGGAGTAATGAGCAGTTCTTC. It encodes CAWSVLGTSGSNEQFF.

The chain has TRBV20-1 and TRBJ2-1, with a possible D match to TRBD2 (5 bases). CDR1 and CDR2 from the germline V gene are DFQATT and SNEGSKA (reference sequence). The V end was cut by 6 bases, the J end by 10 bases, with 10 bases between. This CDR3 has 10 amino acids. This CDR3 reads CSAFSDEQFF. As DNA, the CDR3 is TGCAGTGCCTTTAGCGACGAGCAGTTCTTC.

In this sample, this clone is medium-sized. This chain uses TRBV7-6 with TRBJ1-2; D is uncertain. The length of the CDR3 is 11 residues. Germline CDR1 SGHVS, CDR2 FNYEAQ. Trimming took off 2 bases at V and 8 bases at J, with 6 bases between the two ends. The CDR3 sequence is CASSLLVGYTF. The CDR3 nucleotides are TGTGCCAGCAGCTTACTCGTGGGCTACACCTTC.

By share, this clone ranks as medium-sized. The chain is built from TRBV19 and TRBJ1-5; D is unclear. With 6 bases removed from V and 0 bases from J, the gap between germline ends came to 12 bases. The CDR3 is 15 amino acids. CDR1 LNHDA and CDR2 SQIVND come from the germline V gene (reference sequence). The CDR3 DNA reads as TGTGCCAGTAGACCCGATGGGTATAGCAATCAGCCCCAGCATTTT. It translates to CASRPDGYSNQPQHF.

The J gene is TRBJ2-1, the V gene TRBV20-1; D is ambiguous. This CDR3 comprises 16 residues. V was pared by 0 bases and J by 6 bases, with 18 bases between. Germline CDR1 and CDR2: DFQATT and SNEGSKA (reference sequence). CDR3 DNA: TGCAGTGCTAGAGATCCGAAAGGCCCGTACGGCAATGAGCAGTTCTTC. Translation: CSARDPKGPYGNEQFF.

The V gene is TRBV30, the J gene TRBJ1-6; D unresolved. V was cut by 2 bases and J by 14 bases, with 13 bases left in between. The CDR3 contains 12 residues. The V gene's germline CDR1 is GTSNPN and CDR2 SVGIG (reference sequence). In nucleotides, the CDR3 is TGTGCCTGGAGTACTAGCGGGAGGGCCCTCCACTTT. This encodes CAWSTSGRALHF.

The chain carries TRBV2 and TRBJ2-2, with D possibly TRBD1 on 6 matching bases. The CDR3 spans 13 residues. CDR1 SNHLY and CDR2 FYNNEI come from the germline V gene. Trimming removed 5 bases from V and 4 bases from J, with 8 bases in between. As DNA, the CDR3 is TGTGCCAGCAGTTGCAGGGGCACCGGGGAGCTGTTTTTT. It yields the protein CASSCRGTGELFF.

By its share, this clone is medium-sized. In the same sample, other DNA sequences code for this CDR3. The V call is TRBV28, the J call TRBJ2-2; TRBD2 agrees at 7 bases. V trimming: 6 bases; J trimming: 0 bases; junction bases outside the gene matches: 10. This CDR3 is built from 17 residues. Germline assignment: CDR1 MDHEN and CDR2 SYDVKM. The CDR3 DNA sequence: TGTGCCAGCAGCTTCCCCCCCGGACTAGCGAACACCGGGGAGCTGTTTTTT. Translation gives CASSFPPGLANTGELFF.

This clone ranks as medium-sized. The CDR3 DNA follows: TGTGCCAGCAGCTTAACGCCCATTAGCGGGAGGAGCACCGGGGAGCTGTTTTTT. This sequence encodes CASSLTPISGRSTGELFF. The rearrangement uses TRBV7-3 and TRBJ2-2, with TRBD2 matching over 10 bases. The germline CDR1 and CDR2 sequences are SGHTA and FQGTGA. J gave up 4 bases and V 0 bases, and 8 bases lay outside the gene matches. This CDR3 spans 18 amino acids.

V usage is TRBV5-1 and J usage is TRBJ1-2; the match to TRBD1 covers 10 bases. Germline assignment: CDR1 SGHRS and CDR2 YFSETQ. The CDR3 loop spans 16 amino acids. V lost 4 bases to trimming and J lost 4 bases; unmatched junction nucleotides: 10. The CDR3 region has the DNA TGCGCCAGCAGCCCCGCCGGGACAGGGGTAGTCTATGGCTACACCTTC. Protein: CASSPAGTGVVYGYTF. Full variable domain (remainder filled in from reference TRBV5-1 and TRBJ1-2): KAGVTQTPRYLIKTRGQQVTLSCSPISGHRSVSWYQQTPGQGLQFLFEYFSETQRNKGNFPGRFSGRQFSNSRSEMNVSTLELGDSALYLCASSPAGTGVVYGYTFGSGTRLTVV.

This clone is labeled medium-sized. The rearrangement joins TRBV20-1 to TRBJ2-7; 9 positions match TRBD1. The CDR3 consists of 14 residues. After removal of 3 bases from V and 1 base from J, the junction contained 4 bases not matched to a gene. Per the germline V gene, CDR1 is DFQATT and CDR2 is SNEGSKA (reference sequence). This chain's CDR3 is CSASGTGQSYEQYF. The CDR3 bases are TGCAGTGCTAGTGGGACAGGGCAGTCCTACGAGCAGTACTTC.

Written as DNA, the CDR3 is TGTGCCAGTAGTATAAGGACAGGGGGTAACGGACTCACCTTC. It encodes CASSIRTGGNGLTF. The genes are TRBV19 and TRBJ1-2; 10 bases match TRBD1. CDR1 and CDR2 (germline): LNHDA, SQIVND (reference sequence). There are 14 residues in the CDR3. V was clipped by 2 bases and J by 13 bases; unmatched bases: 10.

In this sample, this clone is medium-sized. V usage is TRBV7-2 and J usage is TRBJ1-4; 8 bases are shared with TRBD1. CDR1 and CDR2 from the germline V gene are SGHTA and FQGNSA. The CDR3 covers 18 residues. V gave up 5 bases and J gave up 1 base; unmatched junction bases: 12. CDR3 sequence: CASSPRGRGIQTNEKLFF. The CDR3 DNA follows: TGTGCCAGCAGCCCCAGGGGGCGAGGGATTCAAACTAATGAAAAACTGTTTTTT.

V is TRBV6-1 and J is TRBJ2-7; 7 bases agree with TRBD2. Germline lookup yields CDR1 MNHNS and CDR2 SASEGT. CDR3 length: 15 residues. Losses at the gene ends were 7 bases for V and 0 bases for J; bases not matched to a gene: 9. The DNA of the CDR3 is TGTGCCAGCAAGGTTGCGGGAGTTAGCTCCTACGAGCAGTACTTC. The encoded protein is CASKVAGVSSYEQYF.

This clone was recorded at least ten times. This sequence joins TRBV2 and TRBJ2-5; TRBD2 aligns across 9 bases. The CDR3 has 17 amino acids. The germline V gene encodes CDR1 SNHLY and CDR2 FYNNEI. The trim removed 0 bases at V and 4 bases at J, leaving 9 bases unmatched. CDR3 residues: CASSEALLAGSGETQYF. The CDR3 coding sequence is TGTGCCAGCAGTGAAGCGCTTCTAGCGGGGAGCGGAGAGACCCAGTACTTC.

The chain carries TRBV6-5 and TRBJ2-6; 9 bases are shared with TRBD1. The CDR3 is 17 residues long. Germline-derived CDR1 and CDR2 are MNHEY and SVGAGI. Losses at the gene ends were 4 bases for V and 0 bases for J; bases not matched to a gene: 4. The CDR3 DNA sequence: TGTGCCAGCAGTTCTGGACAGGGGTTCTCTGGGGCCAACGTCCTGACTTTC. Residues: CASSSGQGFSGANVLTF.

This chain links TRBV3-1 with TRBJ1-2; D might be TRBD1 (5 bases). Trimming left V 1 base short and J 8 bases short, with 8 bases between. The CDR3 totals 12 residues. Germline V gene lookup returns CDR1 LGHDT and CDR2 YNNKEL (reference sequence). The CDR3: CASSQVGTGYTF. As DNA, the CDR3 is TGTGCCAGCAGCCAAGTCGGGACGGGCTACACCTTC.

The chain recombines TRBV4-2 with TRBJ1-5; no clear D. Germline V CDR1 and CDR2: LGHNA, YNFKEQ. The CDR3 has 15 amino acids. The V end was cut by 3 bases, the J end by 4 bases, with 13 bases between. In DNA form, the CDR3 reads TGTGCCAGCAGCCACTTGGACGGCCAGAATCAGCCCCAGCATTTT. Its translation: CASSHLDGQNQPQHF.

CDR3 residues: CASSLVGALGTQYF. The DNA for the CDR3 is TGTGCCAGCAGCTTGGTTGGAGCATTAGGGACGCAGTATTTT. The chain joins TRBV7-9 to TRBJ2-3; D gene ambiguous. Germline V lookup: CDR1 SEHNR, CDR2 FQNEAQ (reference sequence). The CDR3 runs 14 residues. V shed 3 bases and J shed 9 bases, with 16 bases lying between them.

The chain carries TRBV19 and TRBJ1-6, with D tentatively TRBD1 (5 bases). CDR3 size: 14 residues. V lost 3 bases, J lost 3 bases, and 6 bases lay in between. Germline CDR1 is LNHDA and CDR2 is SQIVND (reference sequence). The CDR3 sequence is CASSIQGYNSPLHF. The CDR3 coding sequence is TGTGCCAGTAGTATTCAGGGCTATAATTCACCCCTCCACTTT.

This clone was detected a few times. This chain uses TRBV5-1 with TRBJ2-1, with 9 nucleotides matching TRBD1. In germline, CDR1 is SGHRS, CDR2 YFSETQ. The CDR3 covers 15 residues. J lost 7 bases, V lost 4 bases, and 9 bases had no gene match. DNA for the CDR3: TGCGCCAGCAGCAATATGGACAGGGGTTGGAATGAGCAGTTCTTC. Translated: CASSNMDRGWNEQFF.

V is TRBV5-5 and J is TRBJ1-2; 9 bases fit TRBD1. This CDR3 comprises 13 residues. The trim removed 5 bases at V and 7 bases at J, leaving 6 bases unmatched. The germline CDR1 and CDR2 sequences are SGHKS and YYEKEE (reference sequence). CDR3 region: CASSTGQGSGYTF. The CDR3 DNA sequence: TGTGCCAGCAGTACAGGACAGGGGTCTGGCTACACCTTC.

This clone was counted ten times or more. The V gene is TRBV14, the J gene TRBJ2-5; the D gene is possibly TRBD2 (5 bases). The CDR3 has 14 amino acids. CDR1 is SGHDN and CDR2 is FVKESK in the germline V gene. Trimming removed 1 base at V and 7 bases at J, with 13 bases between. The CDR3 coding sequence is TGTGCCAGCAGCCAAGCTAGCCTCCTGGCGACCCAGTACTTC. It is translated as CASSQASLLATQYF.